This TCR beta chain appears in the sequencing data of a study of T cell responses to AZD1222 COVID-19 vaccine. Study-wide context: Pooled samples include second doses given at about 4 or 12 weeks.

Notes on the study in general: Just a handful of people given AZD1222 tested seropositive at baseline. Dominant at 160-218 and 743-854, vaccine-associated CD4 TCRs also spanned spike. There were mostly white British donors and more females than males, and clonal diversity was possibly underestimated.

Germline trimming cut 6 bases from V and 2 bases from J; bases unmatched to any gene: 6. Germline CDR1 reads MNHEY; CDR2 reads SVGAGI. The CDR3 covers 15 residues. Remarks on this clone: Its antigen is currently unknown.

Profiled with immunoSEQ multiplex PCR; TCRdb holds only in-frame clones, not every one. Of fewer than 200,000 clones listed, roughly 92% are singletons. The V call is TRBV6-5, the J call TRBJ2-1; TRBD1 aligns across 8 bases. This clonotype was obtained from an adult in good health. The specimen was peripheral blood, collected on day 0 of AZD1222 vaccination. The CDR3 bases are TGTGCCAGCAGCCGGACAGGGATCGCCTACAATGAGCAGTTCTTC. The encoded protein is CASSRTGIAYNEQFF.